Listed below are T cell receptor beta chains from one sample, sequenced in a study of cytomegalovirus exposure and HLA in healthy donors. Data came from immunoSEQ multiplex PCR; TCRdb stores just in-frame clones and leaves some out. The sample consists of approximately 210,000 clones, around 84% of them appearing once. Sequences were obtained from PBMCs. These receptors were obtained from a woman aged 18-30 years in good health and CMV-seronegative. Each CDR3 is given with its conserved first and last residue. A D gene is named only where the DNA matches it firmly. Not all rows give a size; the values are once, few, many and, for expanded clones, a class.

j_call clone_size d_call v_call cdr3_aa cdr3_nt
TRBJ1-1 - - TRBV25-1 CASEAGANTEAFF TGTGCCAGCGAAGCGGGGGCGAACACTGAAGCTTTCTTT
TRBJ2-3 - - TRBV27 CASSLNNRESDTQYF TGTGCCAGCAGTTTGAATAACAGGGAGTCAGATACGCAGTATTTT
TRBJ2-1 few - TRBV2 CASSEAPHNERFF TGTGCCAGCAGTGAAGCGCCTCACAATGAGCGGTTCTTC
TRBJ1-2 once - TRBV13 CASSLASRGKYGYTF TGTGCCAGCAGCTTAGCTTCGCGGGGGAAATATGGCTACACCTTC
TRBJ2-7 few - TRBV6-5 CASRPGARREQYF TGTGCCAGCAGACCAGGGGCACGACGGGAGCAGTACTTC
TRBJ1-5 - - TRBV6-6 CASSYRGSNQPQHF TGTGCCAGCAGTTATAGGGGCAGCAATCAGCCCCAGCATTTT
TRBJ1-5 - - TRBV6-1 CASSLGASGNQPQHF TGTGCCAGCAGTTTAGGGGCGTCGGGCAATCAGCCCCAGCATTTT
TRBJ1-3 - - TRBV4-1 CASSLEGLSGNTIYF TGCGCCAGCAGCCTAGAGGGCCTCTCTGGAAACACCATATATTTT
TRBJ2-7 - TRBD1 TRBV5-1 CASSPLSAGQGSYEQYF TGCGCCAGCAGCCCACTTTCCGCGGGACAGGGTTCCTACGAGCAGTACTTC
TRBJ2-5 - TRBD2 TRBV4-2 CASSQDGTSGGETQYF TGTGCCAGCAGCCAAGATGGGACTAGCGGGGGGGAGACCCAGTACTTC
TRBJ1-2 - - TRBV7-9 CASSLQGLANYGYTF TGTGCCAGCAGCCTACAGGGATTAGCTAACTATGGCTACACCTTC
TRBJ2-7 few - TRBV25-1 CASPEGGAPYEQYF TGTGCCAGCCCCGAGGGGGGGGCGCCTTACGAGCAGTACTTC
TRBJ2-1 - - TRBV11-3 CASSSTSGMGSYNEQFF TGTGCCAGCAGCTCGACATCGGGGATGGGTTCCTACAATGAGCAGTTCTTC
TRBJ1-1 - - TRBV7-8 CASSLAELVYRENTEAFF TGTGCCAGCAGCTTAGCCGAATTAGTCTACAGGGAGAACACTGAAGCTTTCTTT
TRBJ2-7 - - TRBV5-5 CASSLTGSPYEQYF TGTGCCAGCAGCCTTACAGGGTCCCCCTACGAGCAGTACTTC
TRBJ2-7 - TRBD1 TRBV18 CASSPILQGVSSYEQYF TGTGCCAGCTCACCCATTCTACAGGGGGTGAGCTCCTACGAGCAGTACTTC
TRBJ2-5 - TRBD2 TRBV7-9 CASSLRSGGETQYF TGTGCCAGCAGCTTAAGGAGCGGGGGGGAGACCCAGTACTTC
TRBJ1-2 - - TRBV5-4 CASSLGGTPRNYGYTF TGTGCCAGCAGCTTGGGGGGGACACCACGGAACTATGGCTACACCTTC
TRBJ1-4 - TRBD1 TRBV4-1 CASSQVGTGREKLFF TGCGCCAGCAGCCAAGTGGGGACAGGGAGGGAAAAACTGTTTTTT
TRBJ1-2 - TRBD1 TRBV5-1 CASSSGQDHYGYTF TGCGCCAGCAGCTCCGGACAGGACCACTATGGCTACACCTTC
TRBJ2-3 - - TRBV7-2 CAIRGAGNTQYF TGTGCCATACGGGGGGCCGGGAATACGCAGTATTTT
TRBJ1-2 - - TRBV28 CASSLLYRELANYGYTF TGTGCCAGCAGTTTATTGTACAGGGAGTTAGCTAACTATGGCTACACCTTC
TRBJ2-5 once TRBD2 TRBV27 CASSIGGGGQETQYF TGTGCCAGCAGTATCGGTGGGGGGGGCCAAGAGACCCAGTACTTC
TRBJ1-5 - - TRBV7-9 CASSYSEPNQPQHF TGTGCCAGCAGCTACAGTGAACCCAATCAGCCCCAGCATTTT
TRBJ1-2 - TRBD1 TRBV7-9 CASSSYIGDREDIYGYTF TGTGCCAGCAGCTCTTATATCGGGGACAGGGAGGATATCTATGGCTACACCTTC
TRBJ1-2 - TRBD1 TRBV19 CASSPPGQGGYTF TGTGCCAGTAGCCCCCCCGGACAGGGTGGCTACACCTTC
TRBJ1-1 - - TRBV11-2 CASSWGGNTEAFF TGTGCCAGCAGCTGGGGGGGAAACACTGAAGCTTTCTTT
TRBJ2-7 once TRBD1 TRBV9 CASSRGRDRLAGEQYF TGTGCCAGCAGTCGGGGACGGGACAGACTCGCCGGCGAGCAGTACTTC
TRBJ2-2 once - TRBV7-3 CASSPRQGGTGELFF TGTGCCAGCAGCCCTCGGCAGGGAGGAACCGGGGAGCTGTTTTTT
TRBJ2-3 once TRBD2 TRBV10-3 CAISGSGGGADTQYF TGTGCCATCAGTGGTAGCGGGGGGGGTGCAGATACGCAGTATTTT
TRBJ1-2 - TRBD1 TRBV7-9 CASSSGTVNYAYTF TGTGCCAGCAGCTCCGGGACAGTTAACTATGCCTACACCTTC
TRBJ2-7 - TRBD2 TRBV27 CASSPGLAVGSYEQYF TGTGCCAGCAGCCCTGGACTAGCGGTGGGCTCCTACGAGCAGTACTTC
TRBJ2-7 once - TRBV12-5 CASGLIPGSEQYF TGTGCTAGTGGTTTGATCCCTGGCTCCGAGCAGTACTTC
TRBJ2-5 - TRBD1 TRBV10-3 CAISDTGEETQYF TGTGCCATCAGTGATACAGGGGAAGAGACCCAGTACTTC
TRBJ2-7 - TRBD1 TRBV2 CASRATGSGEQYF TGTGCCAGCAGAGCGACAGGGAGTGGCGAGCAGTACTTC
TRBJ2-5 - - TRBV7-2 CASSLGGGGGRETQYF TGTGCCAGCAGCTTAGGAGGTGGGGGGGGCAGAGAGACCCAGTACTTC
TRBJ2-2 once - TRBV10-1 CASSEPSGNTGELFF TGCGCCAGCAGTGAGCCATCAGGGAACACCGGGGAGCTGTTTTTT
TRBJ2-5 once - TRBV2 CASALRSVQETQYF TGTGCCAGCGCCTTGCGGAGTGTGCAAGAGACCCAGTACTTC
TRBJ1-1 once TRBD1 TRBV6-5 CASSSPLGQVKTEAFF TGTGCCAGCAGTTCACCCCTAGGACAGGTTAAGACTGAAGCTTTCTTT
TRBJ1-2 - - TRBV5-8 CASKRLEGTIYGYTF TGTGCCAGCAAACGCCTGGAGGGGACCATCTATGGCTACACCTTC
TRBJ2-2 - - TRBV6-4 CASSERTGEAGELFF TGTGCCAGCAGTGAAAGAACAGGGGAGGCCGGGGAGCTGTTTTTT
TRBJ2-7 - TRBD1 TRBV6-6 CASSYGEQGGEQYF TGTGCCAGCAGTTACGGAGAACAGGGGGGCGAGCAGTACTTC
TRBJ1-3 - TRBD1 TRBV11-2 CASSLVRQGQGYGNTIYF TGTGCCAGCAGCTTGGTCCGACAGGGACAAGGTTATGGAAACACCATATATTTT
TRBJ2-7 - TRBD2 TRBV4-3 CASRHGTSGSYEQYF TGCGCCAGCAGACACGGGACTAGCGGCTCCTACGAGCAGTACTTC
TRBJ2-1 - - TRBV18 CASSPAGSYNEQFF TGTGCCAGCTCACCTGCAGGATCTTACAATGAGCAGTTCTTC